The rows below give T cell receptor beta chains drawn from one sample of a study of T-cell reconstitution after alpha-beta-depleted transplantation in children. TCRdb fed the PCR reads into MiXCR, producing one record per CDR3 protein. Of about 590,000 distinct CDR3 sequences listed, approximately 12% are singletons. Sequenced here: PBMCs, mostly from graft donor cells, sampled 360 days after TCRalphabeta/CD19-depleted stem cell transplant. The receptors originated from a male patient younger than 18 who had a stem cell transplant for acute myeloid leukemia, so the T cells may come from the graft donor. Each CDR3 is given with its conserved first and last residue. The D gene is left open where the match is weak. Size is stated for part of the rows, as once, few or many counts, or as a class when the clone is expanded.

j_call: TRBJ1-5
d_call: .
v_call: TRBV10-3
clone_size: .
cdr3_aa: CAISESTVYQPQHF
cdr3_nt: TGTGCCATCAGTGAGTCGACAGTTTATCAGCCCCAGCATTTT

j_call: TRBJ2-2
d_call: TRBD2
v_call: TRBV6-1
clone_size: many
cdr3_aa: CASTPGLAEGLFGGELFF
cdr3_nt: TGTGCCAGCACCCCCGGTCTAGCGGAGGGTCTCTTTGGCGGGGAGCTGTTTTTT

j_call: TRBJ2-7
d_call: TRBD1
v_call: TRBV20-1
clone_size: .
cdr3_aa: CSAPGTASEQYF
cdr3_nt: TGCAGTGCCCCCGGGACAGCCAGCGAGCAGTACTTC

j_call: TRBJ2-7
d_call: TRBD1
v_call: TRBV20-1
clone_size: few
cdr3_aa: CSAITGAVYEQYF
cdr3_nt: TGCAGTGCTATCACAGGGGCTGTCTACGAGCAGTACTTC

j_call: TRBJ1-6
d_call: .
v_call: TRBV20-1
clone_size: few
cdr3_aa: CSARDPSMALTHSPLHF
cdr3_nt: TGCAGTGCTAGAGATCCTAGCATGGCCCTAACCCATTCACCCCTCCACTTT

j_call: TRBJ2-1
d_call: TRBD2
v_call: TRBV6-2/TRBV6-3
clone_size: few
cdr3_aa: CASTPALAGVYEQFF
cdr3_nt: TGTGCCAGCACCCCGGCCCTAGCGGGAGTGTATGAGCAGTTCTTC

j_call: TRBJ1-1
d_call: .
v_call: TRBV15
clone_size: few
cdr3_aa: CATSRSAGRYTEAFF
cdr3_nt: TGTGCCACCAGCAGAAGTGCAGGGAGATACACTGAAGCTTTCTTT

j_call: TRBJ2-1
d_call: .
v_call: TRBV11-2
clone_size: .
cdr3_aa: CASSLIRSQTEQFF
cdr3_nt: TGTGCCAGCAGCTTAATTAGGTCGCAAACAGAGCAGTTCTTC

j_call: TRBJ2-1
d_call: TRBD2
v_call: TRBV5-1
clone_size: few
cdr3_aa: CASSLAVTGTSGRSSYNEQFF
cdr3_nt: TGCGCCAGCAGCTTGGCTGTAACCGGGACTAGCGGGAGGAGCTCCTACAATGAGCAGTTCTTC

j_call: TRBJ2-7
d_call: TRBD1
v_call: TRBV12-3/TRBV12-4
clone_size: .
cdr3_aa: CASSRHGTALYEQYF
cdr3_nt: TGTGCCAGCAGTCGACACGGGACAGCCCTATACGAGCAGTACTTC

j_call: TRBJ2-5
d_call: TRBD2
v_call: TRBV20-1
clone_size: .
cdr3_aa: CSARTSGTVQETQYF
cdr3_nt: TGCAGTGCTAGAACTAGCGGGACGGTGCAGGAGACCCAGTACTTC

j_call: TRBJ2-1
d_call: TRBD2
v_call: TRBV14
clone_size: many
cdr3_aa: CASSQALAGRGQFF
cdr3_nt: TGTGCCAGCAGCCAAGCTCTAGCGGGAAGGGGACAGTTCTTC

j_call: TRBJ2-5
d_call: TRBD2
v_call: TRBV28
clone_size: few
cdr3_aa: CASSSHPSGSIETQYF
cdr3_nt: TGTGCCAGCAGTTCTCACCCTAGCGGGAGTATCGAGACCCAGTACTTC

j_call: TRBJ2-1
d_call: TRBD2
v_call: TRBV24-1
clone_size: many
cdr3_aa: CATSDLGGRANEQFF
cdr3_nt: TGTGCCACCAGTGATTTGGGCGGGAGGGCAAATGAGCAGTTCTTC

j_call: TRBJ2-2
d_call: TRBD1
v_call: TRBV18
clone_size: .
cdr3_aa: CASSPITGADGELFF
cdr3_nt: TGTGCCAGCTCACCTATTACAGGGGCAGACGGGGAGCTGTTTTTT

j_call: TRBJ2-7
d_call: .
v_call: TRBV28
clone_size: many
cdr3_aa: CASSSPVGMAYEQYF
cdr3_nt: TGTGCCAGCAGTTCCCCGGTAGGCATGGCCTACGAGCAGTACTTC

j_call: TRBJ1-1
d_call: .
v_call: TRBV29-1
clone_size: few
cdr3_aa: CSVREGGAEAFF
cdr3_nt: TGCAGCGTTCGGGAGGGAGGGGCTGAAGCTTTCTTT

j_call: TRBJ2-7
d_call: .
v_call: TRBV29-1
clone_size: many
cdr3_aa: CSARGRVTYEQYF
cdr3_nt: TGCAGCGCCAGGGGCAGGGTAACCTACGAGCAGTACTTC

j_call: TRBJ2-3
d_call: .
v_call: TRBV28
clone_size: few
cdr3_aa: CASSLNRAPDTQYF
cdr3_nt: TGTGCCAGCAGTTTAAACAGGGCCCCAGATACGCAGTATTTT

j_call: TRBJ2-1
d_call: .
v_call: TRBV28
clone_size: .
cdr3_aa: CASSSMWEAPFF
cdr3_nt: TGTGCCAGCTCCTCCATGTGGGAGGCCCCGTTCTTC

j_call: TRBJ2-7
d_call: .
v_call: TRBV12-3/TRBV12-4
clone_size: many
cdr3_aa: CASSPNRVGYEQYF
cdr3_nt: TGTGCCAGCAGTCCCAACAGGGTAGGCTACGAGCAGTACTTC

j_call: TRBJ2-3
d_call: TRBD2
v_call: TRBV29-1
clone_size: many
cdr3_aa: CSHGRTSARTDTQYF
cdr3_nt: TGCAGTCATGGCAGGACTAGCGCGCGCACAGATACGCAGTATTTT

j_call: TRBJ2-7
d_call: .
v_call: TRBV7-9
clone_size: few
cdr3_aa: CASSLEWVLRPYEQYF
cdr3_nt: TGTGCCAGCAGCTTAGAGTGGGTCTTGCGCCCCTACGAGCAGTACTTC

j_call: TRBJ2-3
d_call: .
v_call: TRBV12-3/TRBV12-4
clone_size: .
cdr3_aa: CVSGSTDTQYF
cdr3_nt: TGTGTCAGCGGTAGCACAGATACGCAGTATTTT

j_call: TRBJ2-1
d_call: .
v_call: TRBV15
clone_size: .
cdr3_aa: CATSRGGGGIGYNEQFF
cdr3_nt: TGTGCCACCAGCAGAGGGGGAGGAGGGATAGGTTACAATGAGCAGTTCTTC

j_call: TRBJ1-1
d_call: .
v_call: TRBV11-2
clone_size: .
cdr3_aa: CASSHQGPSWAEAFF
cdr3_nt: TGTGCCAGCAGCCACCAGGGGCCCAGTTGGGCTGAAGCTTTCTTT

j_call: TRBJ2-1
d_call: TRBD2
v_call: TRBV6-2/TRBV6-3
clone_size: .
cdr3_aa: CASSYRTSGRDPYNEQFF
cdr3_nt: TGTGCCAGCAGTTACCGGACTAGCGGGAGGGACCCCTACAATGAGCAGTTCTTC

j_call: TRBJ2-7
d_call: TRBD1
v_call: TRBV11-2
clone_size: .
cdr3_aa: CASRNTSTGLPYEQYF
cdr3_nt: TGTGCCAGCAGAAATACATCGACAGGGCTCCCCTACGAGCAGTACTTC

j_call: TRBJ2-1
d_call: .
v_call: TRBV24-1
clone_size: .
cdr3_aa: CATSESGPRRASEQFF
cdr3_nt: TGTGCCACCAGTGAGAGTGGACCCCGCAGGGCCAGTGAGCAGTTCTTC

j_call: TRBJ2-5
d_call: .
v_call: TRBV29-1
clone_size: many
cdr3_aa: CSVVGAETQYF
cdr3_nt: TGCAGCGTTGTAGGGGCAGAGACCCAGTACTTC

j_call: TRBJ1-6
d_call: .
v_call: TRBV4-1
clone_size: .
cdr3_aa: CASSQDGGPNSPLHF
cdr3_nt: TGCGCCAGCAGCCAAGATGGGGGGCCTAATTCACCCCTCCACTTT

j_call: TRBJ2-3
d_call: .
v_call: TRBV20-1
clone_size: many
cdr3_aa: CSAESRAVGDTQYF
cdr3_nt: TGCAGTGCTGAGTCGAGGGCGGTGGGAGATACGCAGTATTTT

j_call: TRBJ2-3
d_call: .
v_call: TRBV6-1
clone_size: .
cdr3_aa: CASNGGGGTDTQYF
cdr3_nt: TGTGCCAGCAATGGTGGCGGAGGCACAGATACGCAGTATTTT

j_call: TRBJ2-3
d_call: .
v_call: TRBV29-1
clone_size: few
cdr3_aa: CSGTGTSTDTQYF
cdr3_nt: TGCAGCGGCACCGGGACTAGCACAGATACGCAGTATTTT

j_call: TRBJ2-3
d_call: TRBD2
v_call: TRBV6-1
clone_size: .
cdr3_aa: CASTKAGRTDTQYF
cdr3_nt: TGTGCCAGCACCAAAGCGGGACGCACAGATACGCAGTATTTT

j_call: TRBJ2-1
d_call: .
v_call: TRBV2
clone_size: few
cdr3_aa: CASSGTFFLYNEQFF
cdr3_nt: TGTGCCAGCAGTGGGACGTTTTTCCTTTACAATGAGCAGTTCTTC

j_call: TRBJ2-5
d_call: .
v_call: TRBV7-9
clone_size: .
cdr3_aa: CASSRRRTDQETQYF
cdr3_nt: TGTGCCAGCAGCCGAAGGAGGACAGACCAAGAGACCCAGTACTTC

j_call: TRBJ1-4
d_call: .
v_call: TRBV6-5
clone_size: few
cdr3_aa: CASSFDSVNEKLFF
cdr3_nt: TGTGCCAGCAGTTTTGACAGTGTTAATGAAAAACTGTTTTTT

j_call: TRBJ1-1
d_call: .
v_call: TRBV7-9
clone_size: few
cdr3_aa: CASSLVTVSNTEAFF
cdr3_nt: TGTGCCAGCAGCTTAGTTACGGTCTCGAACACTGAAGCTTTCTTT

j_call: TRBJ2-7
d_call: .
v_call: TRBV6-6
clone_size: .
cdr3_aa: CASSYRDHEQYF
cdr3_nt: TGTGCCAGCAGTTACAGGGATCACGAGCAGTACTTC

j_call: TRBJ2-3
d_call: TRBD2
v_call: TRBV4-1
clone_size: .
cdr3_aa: CASSRSGVSTDTQYF
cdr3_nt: TGCGCCAGCAGCCGTAGCGGGGTTAGCACAGATACGCAGTATTTT

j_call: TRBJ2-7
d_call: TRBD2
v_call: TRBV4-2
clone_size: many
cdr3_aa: CASRSAGGAHEQYF
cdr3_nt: TGTGCCAGCAGATCGGCGGGAGGGGCACACGAGCAGTACTTC

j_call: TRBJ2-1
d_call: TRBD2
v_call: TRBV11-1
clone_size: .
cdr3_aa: CASTAPGASGPSYNEQFF
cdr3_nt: TGTGCCAGCACTGCCCCCGGGGCTAGCGGGCCCTCCTACAATGAGCAGTTCTTC

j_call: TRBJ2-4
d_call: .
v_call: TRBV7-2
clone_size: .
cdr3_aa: CASSLDAGLKYF
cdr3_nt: TGTGCCAGCAGCTTAGATGCGGGGCTCAAGTACTTC

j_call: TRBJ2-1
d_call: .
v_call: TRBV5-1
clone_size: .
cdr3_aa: CASSSSLYEQFF
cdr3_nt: TGCGCCAGCAGCTCCTCCTTGTATGAGCAGTTCTTC

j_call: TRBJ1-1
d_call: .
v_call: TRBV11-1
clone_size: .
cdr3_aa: CASSSRDRRRGIEAFF
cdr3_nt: TGTGCCAGCAGCTCCAGGGACCGCCGGAGGGGGATTGAAGCTTTCTTT

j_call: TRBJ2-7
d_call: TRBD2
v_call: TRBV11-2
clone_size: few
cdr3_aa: CASSSIIPTWTSGMYEQYF
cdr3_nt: TGTGCCAGCAGCTCAATAATCCCCACCTGGACTAGCGGGATGTACGAGCAGTACTTC

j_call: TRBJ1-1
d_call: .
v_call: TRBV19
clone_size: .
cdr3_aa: CASSIAATANTEAFF
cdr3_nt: TGTGCCAGTAGTATAGCCGCGACAGCGAACACTGAAGCTTTCTTT

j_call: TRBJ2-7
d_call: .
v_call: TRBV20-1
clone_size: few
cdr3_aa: CSARDGLASSYEQYF
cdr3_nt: TGCAGTGCTAGAGATGGGCTAGCGAGCTCCTACGAGCAGTACTTC

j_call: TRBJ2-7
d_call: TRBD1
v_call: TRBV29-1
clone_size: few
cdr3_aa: CSVGQPLQQYF
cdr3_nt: TGCAGCGTGGGACAGCCTCTCCAGCAGTACTTC

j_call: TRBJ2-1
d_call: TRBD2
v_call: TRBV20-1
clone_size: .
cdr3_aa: CSASGSGRADEQFF
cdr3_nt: TGCAGTGCTAGTGGTAGCGGGAGGGCGGATGAGCAGTTCTTC

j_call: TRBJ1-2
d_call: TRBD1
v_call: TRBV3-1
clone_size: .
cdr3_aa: CASSQDGQGPYGYTF
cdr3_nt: TGTGCCAGCAGCCAAGATGGACAGGGGCCCTATGGCTACACCTTC

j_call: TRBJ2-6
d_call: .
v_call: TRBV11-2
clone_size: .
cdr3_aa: CASSPPLMGTGANVLTF
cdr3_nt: TGTGCCAGCAGCCCCCCCCTGATGGGGACTGGGGCCAACGTCCTGACTTTC

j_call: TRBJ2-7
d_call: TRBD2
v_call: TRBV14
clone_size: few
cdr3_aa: CASSQTFGAGGPYEQYF
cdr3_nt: TGTGCCAGCAGCCAAACCTTCGGAGCGGGAGGGCCTTACGAGCAGTACTTC

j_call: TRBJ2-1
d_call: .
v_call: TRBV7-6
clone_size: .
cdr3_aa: CASSLVTGDGGNEQFF
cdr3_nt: TGTGCCAGCAGCTTAGTAACTGGGGACGGAGGGAATGAGCAGTTCTTC

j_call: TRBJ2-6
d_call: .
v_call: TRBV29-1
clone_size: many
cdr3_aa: CSVSRVMGPGANVLTF
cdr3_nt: TGCAGCGTATCCCGCGTTATGGGCCCTGGGGCCAACGTCCTGACTTTC